One sample yielded the 6 T cell receptor beta chains listed below, sequenced in a study of beta chain features in type 1 diabetes (dated by TCRdb to 2017 to 2018). Library prep was done by the immunoSEQ multiplex PCR assay. The High Capacity cDNA Reverse Transcription Kit was used to reverse transcribe all of the isolated RNA, meaning that expressed TCRB transcripts were what got sequenced. TCRdb holds this immuneACCESS table with in-frame rearrangements only. Some clones are missing; in checked studies, unresolved V genes explain under half, and the rest has no known cause. The sample includes 150,000 to 190,000 clones, with over 7.5% observed a single time. The ten largest account for 0.65% of the sample. The sample taken for sequencing was central memory CD4+ T cells from blood. Receptors originate from a man between 18 and 35 years old in good health.

The rearrangement uses TRBV4-2 and TRBJ2-1; 11 bases agree with TRBD2. The trim removed 5 bases at V and 2 bases at J, leaving 2 bases unmatched. The CDR3 has 15 amino acids. Germline lookup yields CDR1 LGHNA and CDR2 YNFKEQ. The CDR3, as DNA: TGTGCCAGCAGCGCGGGACTAGCGGCCTACAATGAGCAGTTCTTC. Its translation is CASSAGLAAYNEQFF.

The chain combines TRBV5-8 with TRBJ1-5; D is undetermined. Trimming took off 2 bases at V and 8 bases at J, with 8 bases between the two ends. Per the germline V gene, CDR1 is SGHTS and CDR2 is YDEGEE. CDR3 length equals 12 residues. The CDR3 DNA reads TGTGCCAGCAGCTTCGGGTTCGAGCCCCAGCATTTT. It specifies CASSFGFEPQHF.

This clone was detected only a few times. The J gene is TRBJ2-7, the V gene TRBV6-5; 8 nucleotides line up with TRBD1. CDR3 size: 14 residues. After removal of 5 bases from V and 6 bases from J, the junction contained 9 bases not matched to a gene. Germline V gene lookup returns CDR1 MNHEY and CDR2 SVGAGI. The CDR3 DNA reads as TGTGCCAGCAGTGCCCGACGGACAGGGCTCGAGCAGTACTTC. Protein: CASSARRTGLEQYF.

The sample holds many counts of this clone. The V call is TRBV29-1, the J call TRBJ2-7, with 7 bases matching TRBD1. J lost 3 bases, V lost 6 bases, and 8 bases had no gene match. Germline V gene lookup returns CDR1 SQVTM and CDR2 ANQGSEA. This CDR3 comprises 13 residues. For the CDR3, the DNA is TGCAGCGTAGCCCGGACAGGCGACTACGAGCAGTACTTC. It encodes CSVARTGDYEQYF.

This clone has more than one count but fewer than ten. The chain joins TRBV28 to TRBJ2-7; TRBD1 aligns across 7 bases. The CDR3 spans 15 residues. The V segment lost 6 bases and the J segment 0 bases; nucleotides outside the gene matches: 8. Germline V lookup: CDR1 MDHEN, CDR2 SYDVKM. CDR3 region: CASSSGTVSSYEQYF. CDR3 bases: TGTGCCAGCAGCTCCGGGACAGTGAGCTCCTACGAGCAGTACTTC.

This chain joins TRBV28 and TRBJ2-4, with a possible D match to TRBD2 (6 bases). The V and J ends lost 7 bases and 0 bases respectively, with 13 bases between them. This CDR3 has 15 amino acids. Germline values: CDR1 MDHEN, CDR2 SYDVKM. The CDR3 here is CASTKPGVAKNIQYF. The CDR3 nucleotides are TGTGCCAGCACAAAACCGGGGGTAGCCAAAAACATTCAGTACTTC.